The TCR beta chain under discussion was sequenced for a study of response to subunit inactivated influenza vaccine. General study findings and limits: Authors suggested each seasonal influenza vaccination recruits few new T cells.

With regard to this clonotype: Its antigen is as yet unknown.

Germline CDR1 is SGHAT and CDR2 is FQNNGV. The CDR3 loop spans 14 amino acids. The trim removed 1 base at V and 6 bases at J, leaving 3 bases unmatched. MiXCR was run by TCRdb on the RT-PCR reads, yielding one entry per CDR3 protein. This table holds around 850,000 distinct CDR3 sequences, about 18% found once. This clonotype was obtained from a middle-aged man who received an inactivated influenza vaccine. The material was PBMCs from blood, obtained more than 4 days after vaccination. This sequence joins TRBV11-2 and TRBJ2-7, with 10 bases identical to TRBD2. The CDR3 nucleotides are TGTGCCAGCAGCTTAGCCCCTAGCGGGAGCGAGCAGTACTTC. Amino acid sequence: CASSLAPSGSEQYF.